The present entry profiles one T cell receptor beta chain with its context. Antigen unknown. Data came from immunoSEQ multiplex PCR; TCRdb stores just in-frame clones and leaves some out. This table holds about 150,000 clones, about 86% found once. This CDR3 has 15 residues. V shed 5 bases and J shed 3 bases, with 14 bases lying between them. Germline lookup yields CDR1 MNHNY and CDR2 SVGAGI (reference sequence). The data stem from a study of cytomegalovirus exposure and HLA in healthy donors. About the study: The 90 to 150 validation repertoires matched the roughly 670 first-cohort repertoires in platform, a later analysis reported. The study, taken as a whole, reports: Most TCR sequences were uncommon, yet certain public TCRs appeared in many donors. With high specificity and sensitivity, the classifier reportedly diagnosed cytomegalovirus status. First-cohort TCR clusters were later found to tend to co-occur in the 130 or so validation repertoires.

This receptor was taken from a human donor in good health. This sequence joins TRBV6-6 and TRBJ1-5; a possible D gene is TRBD1 (5 bases). Sequencing was done on a sample of PBMCs. The CDR3 nucleotides read TGTGCCAGCAGTCCCAGGCCGGGGGTCAATCAGCCCCAGCATTTT. This encodes CASSPRPGVNQPQHF.